This TCR beta chain was identified during a study of blood T cell repertoires in COVID-19. Study as a whole: The study drew acute and convalescent COVID-19 samples from the United States, Italy and Spain. PBMCs, B-cell-depleted T cells, or T cells provided the cDNA or gDNA that made up the material.

Original analysis: Reference gene primers were amplified, and this amplification served to estimate nucleated cell counts. The assay was immunoSEQ multiplex PCR, and TCRdb's table has in-frame clones only and misses some. Clone size and V and J calls were adopted from that table, with D and trimming inferred from the DNA. The repertoire holds around 140,000 clones, 88% seen once, with approximately 2% in the top ten. This CDR3 region has 15 residues. Germline loops: CDR1 LNHDA, CDR2 SQIVND (reference sequence). Trimming took 5 bases from V and 0 from J, leaving 11 bases between them. This clonotype was obtained from a man aged 70-80 years with acute or convalescent COVID-19. The specimen sequenced was peripheral blood. J is TRBJ1-3 and V is TRBV19; no definite D call. The CDR3 bases are TGTGCCAGTAGTCGGTCGCTTTTCTCTGGAAACACCATATATTTT. Translation gives CASSRSLFSGNTIYF.